The T cell receptor beta chain under discussion was sequenced for a study of T cell responses to AZD1222 COVID-19 vaccine. Study findings and constraints: The sample set comprised mostly white British donors with more females, and clonal diversity was possibly underestimated. Dominant at 160-218 and 743-854, vaccine-associated CD4 TCRs also spanned spike. Only 5 or 6 AZD1222 recipients tested seropositive at baseline. Vaccination with two AZD1222 doses was followed by a rise in Spike-specific TCR breadth and depth.

Using immunoSEQ multiplex PCR, the repertoire was profiled, and TCRdb retains in-frame clones only, with some absent. The table has 200,000 to 300,000 clones, more than 85% seen once. In the case of this clone: No antigen is known for it.

Germline V gene data show CDR1 as LNHDA and CDR2 as SQIVND (reference sequence). This CDR3 comprises 15 residues. The V and J ends lost 1 base and 5 bases respectively, with 11 bases between them. The chain is built from TRBV19 and TRBJ2-2, with D uncertain. Sequencing was performed on peripheral blood, taken on day 0 of AZD1222 vaccination. The receptor was isolated from an adult in good health. The CDR3 is CASSIVSSSTGELFF. The CDR3 coding sequence is TGTGCCAGTAGTATAGTTAGTTCTTCTACCGGGGAGCTGTTTTTT. The variable domain in full, completed from reference TRBV19 and TRBJ2-2, reads DGGITQSPKYLFRKEGQNVTLSCEQNLNHDAMYWYRQDPGQGLRLIYYSQIVNDFQKGDIAEGYSVSREKKESFPLTVTSAQKNPTAFYLCASSIVSSSTGELFFGEGSRLTVL.